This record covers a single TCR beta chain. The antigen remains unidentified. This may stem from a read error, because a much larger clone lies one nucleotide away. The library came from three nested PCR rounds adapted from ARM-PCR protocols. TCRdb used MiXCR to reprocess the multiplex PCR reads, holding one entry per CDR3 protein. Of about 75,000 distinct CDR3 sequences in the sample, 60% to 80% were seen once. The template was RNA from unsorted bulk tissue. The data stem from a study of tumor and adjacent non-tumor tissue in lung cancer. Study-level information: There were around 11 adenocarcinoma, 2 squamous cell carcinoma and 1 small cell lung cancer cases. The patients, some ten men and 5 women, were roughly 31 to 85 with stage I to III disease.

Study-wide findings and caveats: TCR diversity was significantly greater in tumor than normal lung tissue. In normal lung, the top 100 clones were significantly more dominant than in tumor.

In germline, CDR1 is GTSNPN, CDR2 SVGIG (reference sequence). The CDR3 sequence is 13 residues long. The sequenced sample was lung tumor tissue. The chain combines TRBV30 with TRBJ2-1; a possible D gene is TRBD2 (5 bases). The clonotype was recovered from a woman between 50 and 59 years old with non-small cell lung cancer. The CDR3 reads CAWERSLYNERFF. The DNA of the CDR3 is TGTGCCTGGGAGCGGAGCTTATACAATGAGCGGTTCTTC.